The 23 T cell receptor beta chains below were found in one sample sequenced in a study of PD-1 blockade in classical Hodgkin lymphoma. Data came from immunoSEQ multiplex PCR; TCRdb stores just in-frame clones and leaves some out. The sample has 10,000 to 15,000 clones; about four fifths are singletons. This sample's time point: cycle 4 day 1 (C4D1), after around six weeks of nivolumab. Every single patient, without exception, relapsed after autologous stem cell transplantation, and brentuximab vedotin exposure varied. With magnetic negative selection, CD4+ T cells were purified from PBMCs that had been thawed. Sequencing used CD4+ T cells from blood, obtained before the fourth cycle of nivolumab. All receptors come from a human donor with classical Hodgkin lymphoma.

This clone showed up just once. The CDR3 region is CASARGGHEQYF. For the CDR3, the DNA is TGTGCTAGTGCCCGGGGGGGCCACGAGCAGTACTTC. V gene TRBV12-5 combines with J gene TRBJ2-7; 8 bases agree with TRBD2. V was clipped by 7 bases and J by 5 bases; unmatched bases: 4. The CDR3 sequence is 12 residues long. Germline V gene sequence: CDR1 LGHNT, CDR2 FRNRAP.

A single count supports this clone. This rearrangement joins TRBV2 to TRBJ2-1, with D unresolved. Trimming removed 5 bases at V and 3 bases at J, with 5 bases between. The CDR3 is 12 residues long. Germline-derived CDR1 and CDR2 are SNHLY and FYNNEI. The CDR3 DNA sequence: TGTGCCAGCAGTTGGGACTACAATGAGCAGTTCTTC. This gives the protein CASSWDYNEQFF.

The rearrangement links TRBV2 to TRBJ1-4, with D possibly being TRBD1 (5 bases). V was clipped by 6 bases and J by 0 bases, with 8 bases between them. The CDR3 runs 14 residues. Looked up from germline, CDR1 is SNHLY and CDR2 is FYNNEI. The CDR3 region has the DNA TGTGCCAGCAGGGGGGAAGCAACTAATGAAAAACTGTTTTTT. It yields the protein CASRGEATNEKLFF.

The V and J genes are TRBV21-1 and TRBJ2-5; the D call TRBD2 from the table was never checked on the DNA. TRBV21-1 counts as a pseudogene. The CDR3 is 15 residues long. This chain's CDR3 is CASSPHKAVQETQYF. The CDR3 nucleotides read TGTGCCAGCAGCCCCCACAAGGCGGTTCAAGAGACCCAGTACTTC.

This clone was counted only a few times. The chain employs TRBV2 and TRBJ1-2; no clear D. The CDR3 loop spans 12 amino acids. Germline V gives CDR1 SNHLY, CDR2 FYNNEI. V was clipped by 2 bases and J by 0 bases, with 1 base between them. CDR3 nucleotides: TGTGCCAGCAGTGAATCTAACTATGGCTACACCTTC. It is translated as CASSESNYGYTF.

This clone was recorded once. J is TRBJ1-2 and V is TRBV6-6; D ambiguous. V lost 6 bases and J lost 4, with 6 bases in between. The length of the CDR3 is 11 residues. From germline, CDR1 is MNHNY and CDR2 SVGAGI (reference sequence). As DNA, the CDR3 is TGTGCCAGCAGCAACTTCTATGGCTACACCTTC. Amino acid sequence: CASSNFYGYTF.

The CDR3 reads CASSEEWGPQHF. The CDR3 DNA reads TGTGCCAGTAGTGAGGAATGGGGGCCCCAGCATTTT. The rearrangement uses TRBV19 and TRBJ1-5; D gene uncertain. CDR3 size: 12 residues. V lost 5 bases, J lost 9 bases, and 11 bases lay in between. Germline V gives CDR1 LNHDA, CDR2 SQIVND (reference sequence).

The CDR3 DNA sequence: TGTGCCAGCAGCTTTACTAGCGGGGGGGACACCGGGGAGCTGTTTTTT. Residues: CASSFTSGGDTGELFF. V and J are TRBV7-9 and TRBJ2-2, with 13 bases matching TRBD2. Germline CDR1 SEHNR, CDR2 FQNEAQ (reference sequence). V shed 3 bases and J 3 bases; nucleotides not matched to a gene: 1. CDR3 length equals 16 residues.

The chain joins TRBV18 to TRBJ1-3, with D possibly TRBD1 on 5 matching bases. The CDR3 extends over 15 amino acids. Per germline, CDR1 KGHSH and CDR2 LQKENI. V was trimmed by 1 base and J by 1 base, leaving 8 bases between them. The CDR3 region is CASSPLTGSGNTIYF. DNA of the CDR3: TGTGCCAGCTCACCACTAACAGGTTCTGGAAACACCATATATTTT.

The V call is TRBV7-8, the J call TRBJ1-5; no clear D gene. Trimming took 3 bases from V and 7 from J, leaving 16 bases between them. From germline, CDR1 is SGHVS and CDR2 FQNEAQ. The CDR3 is 15 amino acids. The CDR3 nucleotides read TGTGCCAGCAGCTTGGGATTGGGTGGGCTACAGCCCCAGCATTTT. Its translation is CASSLGLGGLQPQHF.

CDR3 loop: CASSLGSGLGYEQYF. CDR3 in DNA: TGTGCCAGCAGCTTAGGGTCGGGGCTAGGGTACGAGCAGTACTTC. The gene calls are TRBV7-2 and TRBJ2-7; the D gene could be TRBD1 or TRBD2 (5 bases each). V was clipped by 1 base and J by 4 bases, with 14 bases between them. Germline CDR1 is SGHTA and CDR2 is FQGNSA. The CDR3 spans 15 residues.

The rearrangement uses TRBV20-1 and TRBJ2-3; D unresolved. This CDR3 has 11 amino acids. The V and J ends lost 4 bases and 1 base respectively, with 3 bases between them. Germline CDR1 is DFQATT and CDR2 is SNEGSKA (reference sequence). The chain's CDR3 is CSATRTDTQYF. The CDR3, as DNA: TGCAGTGCTACACGCACAGATACGCAGTATTTT.

This sequence joins TRBV10-3 and TRBJ1-1; D may be TRBD1 (5 bases). CDR1 and CDR2 (germline): ENHRY, SYGVKD. The CDR3 has 14 amino acids. V lost 5 bases and J lost 1, with 11 bases in between. The CDR3 region is CAISPLDTNTEAFF. CDR3 in DNA: TGTGCCATCAGTCCCTTGGACACGAACACTGAAGCTTTCTTT.

The V call is TRBV5-1, the J call TRBJ1-3; the D is unclear. Germline loops: CDR1 SGHRS, CDR2 YFSETQ. The CDR3 consists of 13 residues. V was trimmed by 0 bases and J by 1 base, leaving 2 bases between them. The CDR3 is CASSLDSGNTIYF. DNA of the CDR3: TGCGCCAGCAGCTTGGATTCTGGAAACACCATATATTTT.

The chain has TRBV28 and TRBJ2-3, with D possibly matching TRBD2 (7 bases). The germline V gene has CDR1 MDHEN and CDR2 SYDVKM. The CDR3 contains 15 residues. V lost 7 bases and J lost 2, with 16 bases in between. The CDR3, as DNA: TGTGCCAGCAACCAGAGGGGGGGTATCACAGATACGCAGTATTTT. This codes for CASNQRGGITDTQYF.

This sequence joins TRBV7-2 and TRBJ2-3; 9 nucleotides align to TRBD1. J was trimmed by 3 bases and V by 5 bases; bases with no gene match: 9. The CDR3 runs to 16 residues. Germline V gives CDR1 SGHTA, CDR2 FQGNSA. This CDR3 reads CASSKLAGQGTDTQYF. CDR3 in DNA: TGTGCCAGCAGCAAACTGGCGGGACAGGGTACAGATACGCAGTATTTT.

The chain couples TRBV9 to TRBJ2-5, with a weak D call TRBD2 (6 bases). V dropped 2 bases and J dropped 3 bases, with 8 bases sitting between them. CDR1 SGDLS and CDR2 YYNGEE come from the germline V gene. The CDR3 extends over 13 amino acids. In DNA form, the CDR3 reads TGTGCCAGCAGCGTTGGACTAAAAGAGACCCAGTACTTC. This encodes CASSVGLKETQYF.

This clone was detected a few times. The gene calls are TRBV19 and TRBJ1-2; TRBD1 might be the D (6 bases). The CDR3 consists of 14 residues. Trimming removed 6 bases at V and 8 bases at J, with 19 bases between. The germline V gene has CDR1 LNHDA and CDR2 SQIVND (reference sequence). CDR3 DNA: TGTGCCAGTAGATACCGTGGGGGACAAGGAGGCTACACCTTC. Its translation is CASRYRGGQGGYTF.

This clone was picked up a small number of times. The chain links TRBV11-2 to TRBJ1-3, with 7 bases matching TRBD1. CDR3 length equals 14 residues. V lost 5 bases and J lost 4; bases outside the gene matches: 5. The germline gives CDR1 SGHAT, CDR2 FQNNGV. The CDR3 bases are TGTGCCAGCAGCCTGGACAGGCTGGGAAACACCATATATTTT. This encodes CASSLDRLGNTIYF. The whole variable domain, filled in from reference TRBV11-2 and TRBJ1-3, reads EAGVAQSPRYKIIEKRQSVAFWCNPISGHATLYWYQQILGQGPKLLIQFQNNGVVDDSQLPKDRFSAERLKGVDSTLKIQPAKLEDSAVYLCASSLDRLGNTIYFGEGSWLTVV.

This chain joins TRBV6-6 and TRBJ1-5, with D maybe TRBD1 (6 bases). This CDR3 spans 15 amino acids. Trimming removed 6 bases from V and 11 bases from J, with 23 bases in between. The V gene's germline CDR1 is MNHNY and CDR2 SVGAGI (reference sequence). Here the CDR3 DNA reads TGTGCCAGCAGCCTCCCGGGACATCCACAAGGGGCCCAGCATTTT. As protein: CASSLPGHPQGAQHF.

The rearrangement joins TRBV27 to TRBJ1-5; D gene uncertain. Germline V gene data show CDR1 as MNHEY and CDR2 as SMNVEV (reference sequence). CDR3 length: 15 amino acids. The V and J ends lost 2 bases and 5 bases respectively, with 13 bases between them. The CDR3 DNA reads as TGTGCCAGCAGTTTAAAGTCAGGATTACATCAGCCCCAGCATTTT. Translating gives CASSLKSGLHQPQHF.

The rearrangement links TRBV19 to TRBJ1-1; TRBD1 matches at 7 bases. The CDR3 is made up of 14 amino acids. CDR1 is LNHDA and CDR2 is SQIVND in the germline V gene (reference sequence). Germline trimming cut 5 bases from V and 1 base from J; bases unmatched to any gene: 4. The CDR3 DNA is TGTGCCAGTAGTCCGGGGACAGAGAACACTGAAGCTTTCTTT. This sequence encodes CASSPGTENTEAFF.

The chain carries TRBV5-8 and TRBJ1-4; no clear D gene. Germline CDR1 is SGHTS and CDR2 is YDEGEE. V gave up 1 base and J gave up 4 bases, with 5 bases separating them. CDR3 length: 13 amino acids. CDR3 sequence reads: CASSLSFNEKLFF. The CDR3 region has the DNA TGTGCCAGCAGCTTGAGCTTTAATGAAAAACTGTTTTTT.